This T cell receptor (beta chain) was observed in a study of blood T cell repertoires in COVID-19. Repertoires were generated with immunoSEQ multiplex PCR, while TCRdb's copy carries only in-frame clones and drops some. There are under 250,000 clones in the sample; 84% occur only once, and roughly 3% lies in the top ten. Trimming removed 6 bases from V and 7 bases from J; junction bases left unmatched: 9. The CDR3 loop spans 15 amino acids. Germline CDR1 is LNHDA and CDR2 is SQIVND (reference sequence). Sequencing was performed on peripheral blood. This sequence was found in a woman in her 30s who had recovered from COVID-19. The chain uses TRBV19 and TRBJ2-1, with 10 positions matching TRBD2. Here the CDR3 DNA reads TGTGCCAGTAGCCGGAGCGGGAGGGCGGGGAATGAGCAGTTCTTC. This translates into CASSRSGRAGNEQFF.